Following are 4 T cell receptor beta chains from one sample sequenced in a study of T-cell memory formation after mild COVID-19. TCRdb reprocessed the 5' RACE reads with MiXCR, giving one entry per CDR3 protein. The data contain roughly 150,000 distinct CDR3 sequences, about an eighth of them singletons. The sample consisted of PBMCs or a T cell subset sorted from them (not recorded which). The receptors here all came from a man between 18 and 35 years old who had mild COVID-19 (a few samples of this study predate the infection). Cell type and time point are not known.

The V call is TRBV4-1, the J call TRBJ1-5, with D possibly being TRBD1 (5 bases). Germline V gene sequence: CDR1 MGHRA, CDR2 YSYEKL. Trimming took 3 bases from V and 7 from J, leaving 19 bases between them. The CDR3 length is 16 residues. The CDR3 spells CASSQNPGVGNQPQHF. As DNA, the CDR3 is TGCGCCAGCAGCCAGAATCCGGGGGTAGGGAACCAGCCCCAGCATTTT.

The CDR3 DNA follows: TGCAGTGCGAAACAGGGACCGTCCCGTTGGAGCTCCTACGAGCAGTACTTC. This codes for CSAKQGPSRWSSYEQYF. The rearrangement uses TRBV20-1 and TRBJ2-7, with TRBD1 as a possible D gene (6 bases). The CDR3 loop spans 17 amino acids. CDR1 is DFQATT, CDR2 SNEGSKA, per germline (reference sequence). The V and J ends lost 6 bases and 0 bases respectively, with 24 bases between them.

This rearrangement joins TRBV12-3 or TRBV12-4 to TRBJ2-3; a possible D gene is TRBD1 (6 bases). V was clipped by 10 bases and J by 4 bases, with 12 bases between them. The CDR3 is 12 residues long. The CDR3 DNA is TGTGCCAACGGTAGGGGGTCAGATACGCAGTATTTT. It codes for CANGRGSDTQYF.

This chain uses TRBV5-1 with TRBJ2-5; D gene ambiguous. Germline assignment: CDR1 SGHRS and CDR2 YFSETQ. The V gene lost 2 bases and the J gene lost 5 bases, with 13 bases spanning the gap. This CDR3 is built from 14 residues. The DNA of the CDR3 is TGCGCCAGCAGCTTCAACTTTGGGCGGGAGACCCAGTACTTC. Translating gives CASSFNFGRETQYF.